One and the same sample provided the 19 T cell receptor beta chains below, sequenced in a study of blood T cells in healthy people across ages (dated by TCRdb to the mid-2010s). Library preparation employed 5' RACE. Sequenced using an Illumina HiSeq 2500. The second PCR ran for about 6 to 11 cycles and used a J-beta primer mix along with a sample-barcoded 5' primer. TCRdb trimmed the raw reads at Q25, called clones with MiXCR and kept productive beta chains. Merged by CDR3 protein, the rows form single entries marked with the most common genes and DNA. Across this sample there are over 950,000 distinct CDR3 sequences, with roughly two fifths seen only once. Of the sample, 10% to 15% falls within the top ten clones. The sequenced sample was blood. These receptors all stem from a young man in good health.

The gene calls are TRBV20-1 and TRBJ2-1; D ambiguous. Germline V CDR1 and CDR2: DFQATT, SNEGSKA (reference sequence). This CDR3 comprises 14 residues. V was shortened by 0 bases and J by 8 bases, with 14 bases between the two germline ends. CDR3 region: CSARDSSQTYEQFF. The CDR3, as DNA: TGCAGTGCTAGAGATTCCTCGCAAACCTATGAGCAGTTCTTC.

Points on this clonotype: A read error may produce the germline difference seen at one junction end. This chain joins TRBV28 and TRBJ2-3; D might be TRBD2 (5 bases). The CDR3 is made up of 15 amino acids. Germline V gives CDR1 MDHEN, CDR2 SYDVKM. The CDR3 sequence is CASSRWTGRTETQYF. CDR3 DNA: TGTGCCAGCAGTCGATGGACTGGTCGCACAGAGACGCAGTATTTT. Based on the CDR3 plus reference TRBV28 and TRBJ2-3, the full variable domain is DVKVTQSSRYLVKRTGEKVFLECVQDMDHENMFWYRQDPGLGLRLIYFSYDVKMKEKGDIPEGYSVSREKKERFSLILESASTNQTSMYLCASSRWTGRTETQYFGPGTRLTVL.

The chain couples TRBV13 to TRBJ2-5, with D perhaps matching TRBD2 (5 bases). V shed 3 bases and J shed 4 bases, with 9 bases lying between them. Germline values: CDR1 PRHDT, CDR2 FYEKMQ (reference sequence). This CDR3 is built from 13 residues. CDR3 region: CASSFTSGETQYF. CDR3 coding DNA: TGTGCCAGCAGCTTTACTAGTGGAGAGACCCAGTACTTC.

Of note for this clonotype: Its ends do not fully match the called genes, so a read error is possible. The CDR3 DNA reads TGTACCAGCAGTTACCCACCCTACCGGAGGCATGAGCAGTTCTTC. Amino acid sequence: CTSSYPPYRRHEQFF. The rearrangement uses TRBV6-2 or TRBV6-3 and TRBJ2-1, with a weak D call TRBD2 (5 bases). Germline CDR1 and CDR2: MNHEY and SVGEGT. The CDR3 has 15 amino acids.

The chain links TRBV7-2 to TRBJ1-2; possible D gene TRBD1, 5 bases. The CDR3 is made up of 11 amino acids. Between the trimmed V and J ends, which lost 2 bases and 9 bases, there was a span of 7 bases. The germline V gene has CDR1 SGHTA and CDR2 FQGNSA. CDR3: CASSLQGSYTF. The CDR3 DNA reads TGTGCCAGCAGCTTACAGGGTAGCTACACCTTC.

Only a few counts were recorded for this clonotype. Written as DNA, the CDR3 is TGTGCCAGCAGTTTCGTCACAGAACAAGAGACCCAGTACTTC. Translating gives CASSFVTEQETQYF. The V call is TRBV12-3 or TRBV12-4, the J call TRBJ2-5; D is undetermined. The V end lost 3 bases, the J end lost 2 bases, and 10 bases lay between the germline ends. The CDR3 is made up of 14 amino acids.

This clonotype appeared a few times. The V gene is TRBV20-1, the J gene TRBJ1-1, with TRBD1 as a possible D gene (5 bases). The CDR3 is 13 residues long. V was clipped by 7 bases and J by 3 bases, with 15 bases between them. Per the germline V gene, CDR1 is DFQATT and CDR2 is SNEGSKA (reference sequence). This CDR3 reads CSVRWGGDTEAFF. In DNA form, the CDR3 reads TGCAGTGTTCGGTGGGGGGGGGACACTGAAGCTTTCTTT.

Regarding this clonotype: The junction shows a germline mismatch at one end, possibly a read error. The chain carries TRBV6-2 or TRBV6-3 and TRBJ1-1, with 8 positions matching TRBD1. The CDR3 loop spans 16 amino acids. Germline V gives CDR1 MNHEY, CDR2 SVGEGT. Here the CDR3 reads CASSYPQQGGNSEAFF. The CDR3, as DNA: TGTGCCAGCAGTTACCCCCAACAGGGGGGGAACTCTGAAGCTTTCTTT.

Details on this clonotype: A much larger clone differs from this one at a single base, so this may be a read error. The chain recombines TRBV7-7 with TRBJ2-1, with D uncertain. The DNA end is a closer match to TRBJ2-7, so the J assignment may be wrong. This CDR3 contains 15 residues. Germline assignment: CDR1 SSHAT and CDR2 FNYEAQ (reference sequence). In DNA form, the CDR3 reads TGTGCTAGCAGCTTAGCTGAGAGCTCCTACAATGAGCAGTACTTC. Translating gives CASSLAESSYNEQYF.

The V call is TRBV5-1, the J call TRBJ2-3; 11 bases fit TRBD2. CDR3 length: 16 residues. Trimming at V came to 2 bases and at J to 0 bases, leaving 2 bases not matched to a gene. CDR1 SGHRS and CDR2 YFSETQ come from the germline V gene. CDR3 region: CASSFIAGGSTDTQYF. The CDR3 DNA sequence: TGCGCCAGCAGCTTTATAGCGGGGGGGAGCACAGATACGCAGTATTTT.

The sample holds a few counts of this clonotype. The chain uses TRBV4-2 and TRBJ2-3, with 7 nucleotides matching TRBD1. The CDR3 spans 19 residues. CDR1 is LGHNA, CDR2 YNFKEQ, per germline. The V segment lost 0 bases and the J segment 0 bases; nucleotides outside the gene matches: 12. CDR3 nucleotides: TGTGCCAGCAGCCAAGACAGGTCCAGGGGGTCAGTTAGCACAGATACGCAGTATTTT. Translated: CASSQDRSRGSVSTDTQYF.

The chain is built from TRBV5-5 and TRBJ2-1; TRBD2 aligns across 11 bases. Germline CDR1 and CDR2: SGHKS and YYEKEE (reference sequence). V lost 7 bases to trimming and J lost 6 bases; unmatched junction nucleotides: 9. The CDR3 covers 15 residues. In DNA, the CDR3 is TGTGCCAGCTTTCTCAGACTAGCGGGGTTCAATGAGCAGTTCTTC. It yields the protein CASFLRLAGFNEQFF.

Notes on this clonotype: Germline is not matched at one junction end, which may reflect a read error. This chain uses TRBV6-1 with TRBJ2-5, with D perhaps assigned TRBD1 or TRBD2 (5 bases each). Germline V gene lookup returns CDR1 MNHNS and CDR2 SASEGT. The CDR3 totals 14 residues. CDR3 in DNA: TGTGCCAGCAGACTAGTAGGGGACGAAGAGATCCAGTACTTC. It encodes CASRLVGDEEIQYF.

This clonotype was found a few times. V and J are TRBV7-2 and TRBJ1-1; no clear D. V lost 0 bases and J 12 bases, leaving 14 bases between the germline ends. This CDR3 has 13 amino acids. The germline CDR1 and CDR2 sequences are SGHTA and FQGNSA. CDR3 sequence: CASSLAPQAVTFF. CDR3 in DNA: TGTGCCAGCAGCTTAGCCCCGCAGGCGGTGACTTTCTTT.

This clonotype turned up a few times. The V gene is TRBV20-1, the J gene TRBJ2-1; D call uncertain. Between the trimmed V and J ends, which lost 6 bases and 8 bases, there was a span of 8 bases. Germline CDR1 reads DFQATT; CDR2 reads SNEGSKA (reference sequence). The CDR3 consists of 10 residues. The CDR3 here is CSATRDEQFF. DNA of the CDR3: TGCAGTGCCACACGGGATGAGCAGTTCTTC.

V gene TRBV7-8 combines with J gene TRBJ1-4; D not certain. The CDR3 extends over 19 amino acids. V was trimmed by 1 base and J by 0 bases, leaving 18 bases between them. Germline values: CDR1 SGHVS, CDR2 FQNEAQ. CDR3 nucleotide sequence: TGTGCCAGCAGCTTAGTGGCAGTAGGTTTTGGCACAACTAATGAAAAACTGTTTTTT. It translates to CASSLVAVGFGTTNEKLFF.

This clonotype appeared once. The chain employs TRBV2 and TRBJ1-6, with D tentatively TRBD1 (5 bases). The CDR3 length is 16 residues. The V and J ends lost 6 bases and 5 bases respectively, with 17 bases between them. Looked up from germline, CDR1 is SNHLY and CDR2 is FYNNEI. Here the CDR3 reads CASSAAGADNNSPLHF. CDR3 bases: TGTGCCAGCAGCGCCGCCGGGGCTGATAATAATTCACCCCTCCACTTT.

The chain uses TRBV9 and TRBJ2-1; possibly TRBD1 for D (6 bases). Germline V gene data show CDR1 as SGDLS and CDR2 as YYNGEE. The CDR3 loop spans 15 amino acids. The V gene lost 3 bases and the J gene lost 7 bases, with 17 bases spanning the gap. The DNA of the CDR3 is TGTGCCAGCAGCGCAGGGGACCCGGGCTTTAATGAGCAGTTCTTC. This translates into CASSAGDPGFNEQFF.

This sequence joins TRBV4-3 and TRBJ1-1; tentatively, D is TRBD1 (5 bases). This CDR3 spans 13 amino acids. CDR1 is LGHNA and CDR2 is YSLEER in the germline V gene. Trimming pared 6 bases from V and 6 bases from J, leaving 14 bases between. In nucleotides, the CDR3 is TGCGCCAGCAGGCGAGACTGGGGGGCTGAAGCTTTCTTT. This sequence encodes CASRRDWGAEAFF.